The present T cell receptor beta chain was sequenced within a study of graft-versus-host responses after intestinal transplantation. Study results and limitations: Early declines in HvG clones that occurred post-transplant were associated with peak circulating GvH clone levels.

Note on this clone: Its target is unknown.

This CDR3 spans 12 amino acids. The germline V gene has CDR1 PRHDT and CDR2 FYEKMQ (reference sequence). V lost 5 bases and J 6 bases, leaving 8 bases between the germline ends. Method: immunoSEQ multiplex PCR; TCRdb's copy keeps in-frame clones and lacks some. The sample lists 85,000 to 100,000 clones, roughly 92% occurring once. The chain has TRBV13 and TRBJ1-3; D gene ambiguous. This TCR derives from a human donor who was the organ donor for an intestinal transplant. The starting material was unstimulated CD8+ T cells sorted from spleen or lymph node cells, obtained before transplant. The CDR3 sequence is CASSGPVNTIYF. CDR3 sequence (DNA): TGTGCCAGCAGCGGTCCGGTAAACACCATATATTTT.